This is a list of T cell receptor beta chains from one sample in a study of regulatory T cells in long-lasting Graves disease. TCRdb called the multiplex PCR reads again in MiXCR, with one record for every CDR3 protein. The data contain 400,000 to 500,000 distinct CDR3 sequences, roughly 21% of them singletons. Source: peripheral blood mononuclear cells (PBMCs), taken when the disease was refractory, from a patient treated with antithyroid drugs. These receptor sequences come from a female donor with Graves disease. Both conserved end residues are part of each CDR3. A D gene is named only where the DNA matches it firmly. Part of the rows lack a size; the others show once, few, many or a class for expanded clones.

j_gene: TRBJ2-7
d_gene: TRBD1
v_gene: TRBV20-1
len: 14
abundance: .
CDR3aa: CSVIRTGGFYEQYF
CDR3nt: TGCAGTGTTATCCGGACAGGGGGGTTTTACGAGCAGTACTTC

j_gene: TRBJ2-7
d_gene: .
v_gene: TRBV12-3/TRBV12-4
len: 12
abundance: many
CDR3aa: CASSSDLGEQYF
CDR3nt: TGTGCCAGCAGTTCGGACCTGGGGGAGCAGTACTTC

j_gene: TRBJ2-3
d_gene: TRBD1
v_gene: TRBV28
len: 17
abundance: once
CDR3aa: CASSLDRGRVFTDTQYF
CDR3nt: TGTGCCAGCAGTCTCGACAGGGGGCGCGTATTCACAGATACGCAGTATTTT

j_gene: TRBJ2-5
d_gene: .
v_gene: TRBV6-1
len: 17
abundance: many
CDR3aa: CASTEQGMRRNQETQYF
CDR3nt: TGTGCCAGCACCGAACAAGGGATGAGGCGAAACCAAGAGACCCAGTACTTC

j_gene: TRBJ1-3
d_gene: .
v_gene: TRBV28
len: 17
abundance: .
CDR3aa: CASSSLSYGGSGNTIYF
CDR3nt: TGTGCCAGCAGCTCCCTATCTTACGGGGGTAGTGGAAACACCATATATTTT

j_gene: TRBJ1-1
d_gene: .
v_gene: TRBV6-5
len: 14
abundance: .
CDR3aa: CASSYSYRDAEAFF
CDR3nt: TGTGCCAGCAGTTACTCGTATAGGGACGCTGAAGCTTTCTTT

j_gene: TRBJ1-3
d_gene: .
v_gene: TRBV2
len: 15
abundance: many
CDR3aa: CASRLDSGSGNTIYF
CDR3nt: TGTGCCAGCAGGCTCGACAGCGGCTCTGGAAACACCATATATTTT

j_gene: TRBJ1-2
d_gene: .
v_gene: TRBV28
len: 13
abundance: many
CDR3aa: CASSSTSNYGYTF
CDR3nt: TGTGCCAGCAGTTCGACATCTAACTATGGCTACACCTTC

j_gene: TRBJ2-4
d_gene: .
v_gene: TRBV11-3
len: 14
abundance: .
CDR3aa: CAPRGDLAKNIQYF
CDR3nt: TGTGCCCCGAGAGGGGACCTAGCCAAAAACATTCAGTACTTC

j_gene: TRBJ2-6
d_gene: TRBD1
v_gene: TRBV11-1
len: 18
abundance: few
CDR3aa: CASSSRDRASSGANVLTF
CDR3nt: TGTGCCAGCAGCTCGAGGGACAGGGCAAGCTCTGGGGCCAACGTCCTGACTTTC

j_gene: TRBJ2-7
d_gene: .
v_gene: TRBV5-6
len: 13
abundance: .
CDR3aa: CASSLGDRDGANF
CDR3nt: TGTGCCAGCAGCTTGGGTGACCGGGACGGTGCGAACTTC

j_gene: TRBJ1-3
d_gene: .
v_gene: TRBV5-1
len: 15
abundance: few
CDR3aa: CASSPQADSGNTIYF
CDR3nt: TGCGCCAGCAGCCCACAGGCCGACTCTGGAAACACCATATATTTT

j_gene: TRBJ2-3
d_gene: .
v_gene: TRBV12-3/TRBV12-4
len: 16
abundance: .
CDR3aa: CASTSRGGRDGDTQYF
CDR3nt: TGTGCCAGCACCTCCCGTGGCGGCAGGGATGGCGATACGCAGTATTTT

j_gene: TRBJ1-4
d_gene: TRBD1
v_gene: TRBV27
len: 15
abundance: many
CDR3aa: CASSSTGATNEKLFF
CDR3nt: TGTGCCAGCAGTTCTACAGGGGCAACTAATGAAAAACTGTTTTTT

j_gene: TRBJ1-6
d_gene: .
v_gene: TRBV20-1
len: 16
abundance: few
CDR3aa: CSARDRAAAGNSPLHF
CDR3nt: TGCAGTGCTAGAGATAGGGCCGCCGCGGGAAATTCACCCCTCCACTTT

j_gene: TRBJ2-7
d_gene: TRBD1
v_gene: TRBV6-1
len: 15
abundance: few
CDR3aa: CASRPAGTGGYEQYF
CDR3nt: TGTGCCAGCAGGCCCGCCGGGACAGGGGGGTACGAGCAGTACTTC

j_gene: TRBJ2-7
d_gene: .
v_gene: TRBV14
len: 15
abundance: .
CDR3aa: CASSQDYQGPYEQYF
CDR3nt: TGTGCCAGCAGCCAAGATTATCAGGGACCCTACGAGCAGTACTTC

j_gene: TRBJ1-3
d_gene: .
v_gene: TRBV20-1
len: 14
abundance: .
CDR3aa: CSARDGADGNTIYF
CDR3nt: TGCAGTGCTAGAGATGGGGCGGACGGAAACACCATATATTTT

j_gene: TRBJ1-5
d_gene: TRBD1
v_gene: TRBV20-1
len: 16
abundance: few
CDR3aa: CSAREPTGDTNQPQHF
CDR3nt: TGCAGTGCTAGGGAACCGACAGGGGACACCAATCAGCCCCAGCATTTT

j_gene: TRBJ2-7
d_gene: TRBD1
v_gene: TRBV28
len: 13
abundance: .
CDR3aa: CASANRGNYEQYF
CDR3nt: TGTGCCAGCGCTAACAGGGGGAACTACGAGCAGTACTTC

j_gene: TRBJ1-5
d_gene: .
v_gene: TRBV10-3
len: 13
abundance: many
CDR3aa: CAISEGGLQPQHF
CDR3nt: TGTGCCATCAGTGAAGGGGGTTTGCAGCCCCAGCATTTT

j_gene: TRBJ2-7
d_gene: TRBD2
v_gene: TRBV6-5
len: 17
abundance: .
CDR3aa: CASSYGGGGTVGYEQYF
CDR3nt: TGTGCCAGCAGCTACGGGGGGGGCGGGACTGTTGGGTACGAGCAGTACTTC

j_gene: TRBJ1-6
d_gene: .
v_gene: TRBV6-1
len: 16
abundance: many
CDR3aa: CASSGYRVWDNSPLHF
CDR3nt: TGTGCCAGCAGTGGGTACCGGGTTTGGGATAATTCACCCCTCCACTTT

j_gene: TRBJ1-2
d_gene: .
v_gene: TRBV7-8
len: 16
abundance: many
CDR3aa: CASSLGGPFRDYGYTF
CDR3nt: TGTGCCAGCAGCTTAGGGGGACCGTTCCGGGACTATGGCTACACCTTC

j_gene: TRBJ2-5
d_gene: TRBD1
v_gene: TRBV19
len: 15
abundance: few
CDR3aa: CASRNIGTGEETQYF
CDR3nt: TGTGCCAGTAGAAATATCGGGACAGGGGAAGAGACCCAGTACTTC

j_gene: TRBJ2-5
d_gene: .
v_gene: TRBV20-1
len: 14
abundance: .
CDR3aa: CSASGSYPQETQYF
CDR3nt: TGCAGTGCTAGTGGCAGCTACCCCCAAGAGACCCAGTACTTC

j_gene: TRBJ1-1
d_gene: .
v_gene: TRBV28
len: 16
abundance: many
CDR3aa: CASSLFGQGQNTEAFF
CDR3nt: TGTGCCAGCAGTTTATTTGGGCAGGGACAGAACACTGAAGCTTTCTTT

j_gene: TRBJ2-7
d_gene: TRBD2
v_gene: TRBV28
len: 21
abundance: many
CDR3aa: CASSLSRAQGWVAGATYEQYF
CDR3nt: TGTGCCAGCAGTTTATCCAGGGCACAGGGATGGGTAGCGGGAGCTACCTACGAGCAGTACTTC

j_gene: TRBJ1-1
d_gene: .
v_gene: TRBV13
len: 16
abundance: few
CDR3aa: CASSLMGVYSATEAFF
CDR3nt: TGTGCCAGCAGCCTAATGGGAGTATACAGTGCCACTGAAGCTTTCTTT

j_gene: TRBJ2-2
d_gene: .
v_gene: TRBV12-3/TRBV12-4
len: 15
abundance: many
CDR3aa: CASSRQNANTGELFF
CDR3nt: TGTGCCAGCAGTAGACAGAACGCGAACACCGGGGAGCTGTTTTTT

j_gene: TRBJ2-7
d_gene: .
v_gene: TRBV5-6
len: 12
abundance: few
CDR3aa: CASSLMSGEQYF
CDR3nt: TGTGCCAGCAGCTTAATGTCGGGCGAGCAGTACTTC

j_gene: TRBJ1-5
d_gene: .
v_gene: TRBV4-1
len: 15
abundance: .
CDR3aa: CASSQDGTRGEPQHF
CDR3nt: TGCGCCAGCAGCCAAGATGGGACAAGGGGAGAGCCCCAGCATTTT

j_gene: TRBJ1-2
d_gene: .
v_gene: TRBV6-5
len: 16
abundance: .
CDR3aa: CVSSYHGTAGNYGYTF
CDR3nt: TGTGTCAGCAGTTACCACGGGACCGCCGGTAACTATGGCTACACCTTC

j_gene: TRBJ2-2
d_gene: .
v_gene: TRBV24-1
len: 14
abundance: .
CDR3aa: CATSDLRYTGELFF
CDR3nt: TGTGCCACCAGTGATTTGCGGTACACCGGGGAGCTGTTTTTT

j_gene: TRBJ2-1
d_gene: TRBD1
v_gene: TRBV5-1
len: 15
abundance: .
CDR3aa: CASSPDRGYYNEQFF
CDR3nt: TGCGCCAGCAGCCCGGACAGGGGCTATTACAATGAGCAGTTCTTC

j_gene: TRBJ2-7
d_gene: .
v_gene: TRBV11-2
len: 15
abundance: .
CDR3aa: CASSPGAASSYEQYF
CDR3nt: TGTGCCAGCAGCCCTGGCGCGGCGAGCTCCTACGAGCAGTACTTC

j_gene: TRBJ1-2
d_gene: .
v_gene: TRBV19
len: 13
abundance: .
CDR3aa: CASSWLEGNGYTF
CDR3nt: TGTGCCAGTAGTTGGCTGGAGGGGAACGGCTACACCTTC

j_gene: TRBJ2-3
d_gene: .
v_gene: TRBV7-2
len: 16
abundance: .
CDR3aa: CASTKGPRHSTDTQYF
CDR3nt: TGTGCCAGCACCAAAGGGCCTCGACATAGCACAGATACGCAGTATTTT

j_gene: TRBJ2-3
d_gene: .
v_gene: TRBV7-3
len: 13
abundance: .
CDR3aa: CASSFTDTDTQYF
CDR3nt: TGTGCCAGCAGCTTTACGGACACAGATACGCAGTATTTT

j_gene: TRBJ2-6
d_gene: TRBD2
v_gene: TRBV29-1
len: 17
abundance: .
CDR3aa: CSVVAGVEGAGANVLTF
CDR3nt: TGCAGCGTTGTCGCGGGAGTGGAGGGAGCTGGGGCCAACGTCCTGACTTTC

j_gene: TRBJ1-1
d_gene: .
v_gene: TRBV30
len: 13
abundance: few
CDR3aa: CAWSLLRSTEAFF
CDR3nt: TGTGCCTGGAGTCTCCTAAGGTCGACTGAAGCTTTCTTT

j_gene: TRBJ1-2
d_gene: TRBD1
v_gene: TRBV27
len: 14
abundance: many
CDR3aa: CASSYRGHYYGYTF
CDR3nt: TGTGCCAGCAGTTACAGGGGGCATTACTATGGCTACACCTTC